One sample yielded the 8 T cell receptor beta chains listed below, sequenced in a study of PD-L1 blockade in urothelial cancer. Time point indicated: pretreatment peripheral blood. Sequenced by immunoSEQ multiplex PCR; TCRdb stores in-frame clones only, minus some. The sample includes roughly 67,000 clones, about 86% of them seen just once. The starting material was PBMCs, obtained around atezolizumab (anti-PD-L1) treatment. The source of these receptors is a man in his 60s with urothelial cancer.

The rearrangement joins TRBV7-8 to TRBJ1-5; D is unresolved. Trimming removed 5 bases from V and 8 bases from J, with 16 bases in between. Germline assignment: CDR1 SGHVS and CDR2 FQNEAQ. The CDR3 totals 14 residues. The CDR3 bases are TGTGCCAGCAGCGATCAAGGGAGGCAGAAGCCCCAGCATTTT. As protein: CASSDQGRQKPQHF.

The chain is built from TRBV5-1 and TRBJ2-7; 10 bases are a match to TRBD1. From germline, CDR1 is SGHRS and CDR2 YFSETQ. The V and J ends lost 4 bases and 7 bases, in that order; junction bases with no gene match: 11. This CDR3 contains 15 residues. The CDR3 loop reads CASSQTGTGDREQYF. Written as DNA, the CDR3 is TGCGCCAGCAGCCAAACCGGGACAGGGGATCGGGAGCAGTACTTC.

V is TRBV28 and J is TRBJ1-1, with D tentatively TRBD1 (5 bases). Germline V gene data show CDR1 as MDHEN and CDR2 as SYDVKM. This CDR3 comprises 18 residues. V was shortened by 5 bases and J by 2 bases, with 24 bases between the two germline ends. The CDR3: CASSPSGHGRGRNTEAFF. CDR3 DNA: TGTGCCAGCAGTCCCTCCGGACACGGGCGGGGAAGAAACACTGAAGCTTTCTTT.

The gene calls are TRBV6-6 and TRBJ1-5, with TRBD1 matching 8 bases. Germline CDR1 is MNHNY and CDR2 is SVGAGI (reference sequence). V dropped 6 bases and J dropped 0; count of bases not matched to a gene: 7. The CDR3 spans 16 residues. The CDR3: CASSRTGQNSNQPQHF. The CDR3 bases are TGTGCCAGCAGCAGGACAGGGCAGAATAGCAATCAGCCCCAGCATTTT.

This clone was detected a few times. J is TRBJ2-7 and V is TRBV10-3; D call uncertain. Germline assignment: CDR1 ENHRY and CDR2 SYGVKD. V was clipped by 3 bases and J by 1 base, with 10 bases between them. CDR3 size: 14 residues. CDR3 amino acids: CAISDEPASYEQYF. CDR3 in DNA: TGTGCCATCAGTGATGAGCCAGCGTCCTACGAGCAGTACTTC.

This sequence joins TRBV11-2 and TRBJ1-1; D may be TRBD1 (6 bases). CDR3 length: 13 amino acids. The V end was cut by 1 base, the J end by 8 bases, with 11 bases between. Germline CDR1 and CDR2: SGHAT and FQNNGV. CDR3: CASSLGFRGEAFF. The CDR3 DNA reads TGTGCCAGCAGCTTAGGGTTTAGGGGGGAAGCTTTCTTT.

This clone has only a few counts. The genes are TRBV7-9 and TRBJ1-4; 9 bases agree with TRBD1. Losses at the gene ends were 6 bases for V and 6 bases for J; bases not matched to a gene: 8. CDR3 length equals 15 residues. Germline lookup yields CDR1 SEHNR and CDR2 FQNEAQ (reference sequence). The CDR3 spells CASRDRGPGDEKLFF. The CDR3, as DNA: TGTGCCAGCAGGGACAGGGGTCCGGGGGATGAAAAACTGTTTTTT.

The rearrangement links TRBV15 to TRBJ1-4, with 12 bases lining up with TRBD1. V shed 1 base and J 8 bases; nucleotides not matched to a gene: 8. CDR3 length: 17 amino acids. CDR1 LNHNV and CDR2 YYDKDF come from the germline V gene (reference sequence). CDR3 DNA: TGTGCCACCAGCAGAGGCTCCAGGGACAGGGGGCGGGAAAAACTGTTTTTT. Translating gives CATSRGSRDRGREKLFF.